These T cell receptor beta chains were read from a single sample in a study of blood T cell repertoires in COVID-19. Method: immunoSEQ multiplex PCR; TCRdb's copy keeps in-frame clones and lacks some. The table shows some 100,000 clones, with more than 75% occurring only once. The sample taken for sequencing was peripheral blood. The source is a man aged 45 to 65 with active or convalescent COVID-19. Each CDR3 is given without its conserved first and last residue.

V gene	J gene	CDR3 protein
TRBV27	TRBJ1-4	ASSATGLLNEKLF
TRBV6-5	TRBJ1-2	ASRQGGGVNYGYT
TRBV5-1	TRBJ1-4	ASSLGRATNEKLF
TRBV9	TRBJ1-1	ASSKRQVKG
TRBV6-5	TRBJ2-1	ASLLSSYNEQF
TRBV6-1	TRBJ1-1	ASSEATMGTEAF
TRBV19	TRBJ2-7	ASSRQVEGEQY
TRBV4-3	TRBJ2-2	ASSQQGAGGELF
TRBV10-1	TRBJ2-7	AILTVTREQY
TRBV3-1/TRBV3-2	TRBJ2-3	ASSPDLDRGRTQY
TRBV6-4	TRBJ2-3	ASSDSGQGTQY
TRBV19	TRBJ2-3	ASTTSASTDTQY
TRBV28	TRBJ2-3	ASSLEGATDTQY
TRBV11-2	TRBJ2-3	ASSLSGGNADTQY
TRBV5-1	TRBJ1-3	ASSPSGQGGNTIY
TRBV11-2	TRBJ1-2	ASSLYRGDGYT